This is a list of T cell receptor beta chains from one sample in a study of HIV-infected patients and healthy controls. TCRdb re-derived calls from the 5' RACE reads in MiXCR, one entry per CDR3 protein. The sample holds over 55,000 distinct CDR3 sequences, roughly 16% seen once. Sequencing used CD4+ T cells from blood. The receptor set was obtained from a human donor in good health. Both conserved end residues are part of each CDR3. The D gene is left open where the match is weak. Size values are once, few and many counts, or a class for expanded clones, and some rows have none.

>NA|TRBV7-2|TRBJ2-3|NA
CASSHRPGRRNTDTQYF
TGTGCCAGCAGTCATAGGCCGGGGAGGAGAAACACAGATACGCAGTATTTT
>NA|TRBV28|TRBJ1-5|many
CASSFYRSVVNQPQHF
TGTGCCAGCAGTTTCTATCGGTCCGTCGTTAATCAGCCCCAGCATTTT
>NA|TRBV28|TRBJ1-1|NA
CASNYPPSTEAFF
TGTGCCAGCAATTATCCCCCCAGCACTGAAGCTTTCTTT
>NA|TRBV7-9|TRBJ2-3|NA
CASRLKTTLGTDTQYF
TGTGCCAGCAGATTAAAGACTACCCTAGGAACAGATACGCAGTATTTT
>NA|TRBV20-1|TRBJ1-5|NA
CSARTIEETGQLNQPQHF
TGCAGTGCTCGGACAATAGAGGAAACTGGACAGCTCAATCAGCCCCAGCATTTT
>NA|TRBV6-5|TRBJ2-2|many
CASSYWRRANTGELFF
TGTGCCAGCAGTTACTGGAGGCGGGCGAACACCGGGGAGCTGTTTTTT
>NA|TRBV3-1|TRBJ1-1|few
CASSQEGGPTQAKAFF
TGTGCCAGCAGCCAAGAAGGTGGGCCGACACAGGCGAAAGCTTTCTTT
>NA|TRBV7-2|TRBJ2-7|NA
CASSLRSVGLTYEQYF
TGTGCCAGCAGCCTCAGGTCCGTGGGTCTCACCTACGAGCAGTACTTC
>NA|TRBV29-1|TRBJ1-1|NA
CSVGGRMNTEAFF
TGCAGCGTGGGGGGGCGAATGAACACTGAAGCTTTCTTT
>NA|TRBV10-3|TRBJ2-7|NA
CAISGTGSYEQYF
TGTGCCATCAGTGGAACGGGGTCCTACGAGCAGTACTTC
>NA|TRBV20-1|TRBJ2-2|NA
CSAAETSNTGELFF
TGCAGTGCGGCGGAAACCTCGAACACCGGGGAGCTGTTTTTT
>NA|TRBV7-9|TRBJ2-1|few
CASSFGALGSRSEGF
TGTGCCAGCAGCTTTGGGGCTTTGGGGTCCCGCTCCGAGGGCTTC
>TRBD1|TRBV7-9|TRBJ2-1|many
CASSRQGLRWDEQFF
TGTGCCAGCAGCCGACAGGGGCTAAGGTGGGATGAGCAGTTCTTC
>NA|TRBV7-9|TRBJ2-6|many
CASSFSAGANVLTF
TGTGCCAGCAGCTTTTCGGCTGGGGCCAACGTCCTGACTTTC
>NA|TRBV5-8|TRBJ2-3|NA
CASSFSPRDTQYF
TGTGCCAGCAGCTTTAGTCCTCGAGATACGCAGTATTTT
>NA|TRBV5-5|TRBJ2-7|many
CASSLGAGEGFVYEQYF
TGTGCCAGCAGCTTAGGGGCAGGGGAAGGGTTCGTCTACGAGCAGTACTTC
>NA|TRBV21-1|TRBJ2-7|few
CASSPGQGTYEQYF
TGTGCCAGCAGTCCGGGACAGGGAACCTACGAGCAGTACTTC
>NA|TRBV6-1|TRBJ2-1|NA
CASSPGQGGRNEQFF
TGTGCCAGCAGCCCCGGACAGGGAGGGCGGAATGAGCAGTTCTTC
>NA|TRBV18|TRBJ1-2|many
CASSPLIGGDYGYTF
TGTGCCAGCTCACCCCTGATTGGGGGGGACTATGGCTACACCTTC